Reported below is one T cell receptor beta chain. Its antigen is undetermined. With iRepertoire HTBI primers and Arm-PCR of CDR3 regions, TCR beta libraries were built. TCRdb passed the multiplex PCR reads through MiXCR, listing each CDR3 protein once. The sample lists some 450,000 distinct CDR3 sequences, about 25% seen once, with 26% in the top ten. The sample comes from a study of regulatory T cells in long-lasting Graves disease. Time point: persistent/refractory GD, antithyroid drugs over 5 years with positive TRAb. The TCR library used RNA extracted from PBMCs. Investigators report Graves' disease was diagnosed under American Thyroid Association guidelines. The source of the patients was an endocrinology department in Xi'an, China. Findings of the study overall: The TCR repertoire of persistent Graves' patients was less diverse than that of newly diagnosed ones. Possibly, too few samples lowered accuracy.

Trimming stripped 5 bases from V and 4 bases from J, with 10 bases between. This CDR3 has 13 amino acids. CDR1 and CDR2 from the germline V gene are SGHTA and FQGNSA. Here the sequenced sample was peripheral blood mononuclear cells (PBMCs), taken when the disease was refractory, from a patient treated with antithyroid drugs. The chain uses TRBV7-2 and TRBJ2-3; D call uncertain. This receptor was identified in a female donor with Graves disease. The CDR3 DNA reads as TGTGCCAGCAGCGGCGACATTTCAGATACGCAGTATTTT. Encoded protein: CASSGDISDTQYF. Drawing the rest from reference TRBV7-2 and TRBJ2-3, the complete variable domain is GAGVSQSPSNKVTEKGKDVELRCDPISGHTALYWYRQSLGQGLEFLIYFQGNSAPDKSGLPSDRFSAERTGGSVSTLTIQRTQQEDSAVYLCASSGDISDTQYFGPGTRLTVL.